The present entry profiles one TCR beta chain with its context. This receptor's antigen is unknown. Base quality data are lacking; no much larger clone is found one base away. Other nucleotide sequences from this sample produce the same CDR3. This sample is part of a study of regulatory and conventional T cells in RAG deficiency (dated by TCRdb to about 2017). Turning to the overall study: High-throughput TCR beta sequencing was used to compare the repertoire diversity and composition of Treg, conventional CD4+ and CD8+ T cells between RAG-deficient patients and healthy controls.

Reading the germline V gene gives CDR1 SGHRS and CDR2 YFSETQ. The V end gives up 0 bases and the J end 2 bases, leaving 2 bases in the junction not matched to a gene. From the cysteine through the phenylalanine, the CDR3 covers 14 amino acids. Only the CDR3 part of the read is kept: 42 bases, read in frame from the first base. Repertoire analyses used roughly 8 healthy control donors as the comparison group. CD8+ T cells lacking CD4 were purified from blood before genomic DNA extraction. Library construction relied on the immunoSEQ multiplex PCR assay. Rearranged TCR beta chain products were amplified from the genomic DNA of sorted T-cell subsets and were then sequenced. Turning to the authors' computational methods: Shannon entropy and Simpson indices were used to measure the diversity of productive TCR beta rearrangements in each repertoire. Clonal expansion was assessed by the summed frequency of the 100 most abundant productive TCR beta clonotypes among total reads. The TRB repertoires were scored with a self-reactivity index built on which amino acids appear at CDR3beta positions 6 and 7. Repertoire analyses used two-way ANOVA; flow cytometric analyses used Student t or Mann-Whitney tests. This immuneACCESS table, as held by TCRdb, lists in-frame sequences with V and J called but not all clones. Of the missing ones, under half trace to an unresolved V gene in checked studies; the others have no known cause. That table furnishes V, J and clone size, whereas the DNA furnished D and trimming. The table for this sample lists about 8,500 clones; 80% of them were counted only once. Of the sample, 30% to 40% is held by the ten largest clones.

Results and caveats for the whole study, not just this receptor: Compared with control T-cell subpopulations, RAG-deficient patients had much lower Shannon entropy and higher Simpson indices. All patient T-cell subsets had shorter CDR3 lengths; Omenn syndrome patients showed >80% Treg-Tconv repertoire overlap at nucleotide and amino acid level. Some T-cell subset analyses were not done for some subjects. Compared with controls, Omenn syndrome and CID/AS patients had about 100-fold fewer unique TCR beta sequences in Treg cells, but only around 10-fold fewer in the other subsets. Rather than being bona fide Treg cells, the sorted CD25-high CD127-low cells in Omenn syndrome patients may represent peripherally activated cells.

This sample also appeared in a second study, on regulatory T cells. The second source states: The multiplex PCR relied on 52 forward TRBV primers and 13 reverse TRBJ primers, and amplification bias was corrected through assay-based and computational methods. Restricted unique TRB V-J pairs and skewed V and J gene usage were observed in patient repertoires, most markedly in regulatory T cells. The study compared T-cell receptor beta repertoires of sorted regulatory, conventional CD4+ and CD8+ T cells between CD3G-deficient patients and healthy controls. Peripheral blood mononuclear cells were isolated by Ficoll density separation. CD3+ CD8+ CD4- T cells were isolated on a FACSAria cell sorter. Within the immunoSEQ assay, multiplex PCR amplified rearranged TRB loci from genomic DNA. Sequencing of the TRB amplicons was done on an Illumina HiSeq platform. Raw sequences were error-filtered and aligned to reference gene sequences by custom algorithms, then analyzed with the immunoSEQ online tools. The frequencies of productive and nonproductive TRB rearrangements were evaluated among unique sequences as well as among total sequences. Groups were compared by t tests, Mann-Whitney tests or two-way ANOVA performed in Prism software.

The specimen was CD8+ T cells sorted from blood. The receptor comes from a human donor in good health. This chain joins TRBV5-1 to TRBJ2-7, with 7 central nucleotides matching TRBD1. The CDR3 has the sequence CASSLGQGAYEQYF. At the DNA level, the sequence is TGCGCCAGCAGCTTGGGACAGGGAGCCTACGAGCAGTACTTC.